This is a list of T cell receptor beta chains from one sample in a study of control samples from healthy donors and cancer patients. Sequenced by immunoSEQ multiplex PCR; TCRdb stores in-frame clones only, minus some. The sample has about 140,000 clones, more than 80% seen once. Sequencing used blood. These receptors all come from a man between 18 and 35 years old in good health. The CDR3 runs from the conserved cysteine through the conserved F or W.

V gene: TRBV7-9; CDR3 length: 14; CDR3 protein: CASSFSDSGNTIYF
V gene: TRBV4-1; CDR3 length: 13; CDR3 protein: CASSLRDREPQHF
V gene: TRBV5-5; CDR3 length: 11; CDR3 protein: CASSQQLEQFF
V gene: TRBV10-3; CDR3 length: 13; CDR3 protein: CAIRTGEDTEAFF
V gene: TRBV2; CDR3 length: 15; CDR3 protein: CASSADSNTYQPQHF
V gene: TRBV30; CDR3 length: 15; CDR3 protein: CAWSHLTGYNSPLHF
V gene: TRBV6-1; CDR3 length: 16; CDR3 protein: CASSDQPGGGYTEAFF
V gene: TRBV7-2; CDR3 length: 15; CDR3 protein: CASSSNGGATTEAFF
V gene: TRBV6-2/TRBV6-3; CDR3 length: 12; CDR3 protein: CASSLQHNEQFF
V gene: TRBV6-5; CDR3 length: 14; CDR3 protein: CASSYSRDSYEQYF
V gene: TRBV5-1; CDR3 length: 15; CDR3 protein: CASSSDGTYNEKLFF
V gene: TRBV19; CDR3 length: 13; CDR3 protein: CASSIPSNTEAFF
V gene: TRBV12-5; CDR3 length: 16; CDR3 protein: CASGLGRDRGEETQYF
V gene: TRBV21-1; CDR3 length: 17; CDR3 protein: CASSKSAASYSGNTIYF
V gene: TRBV28; CDR3 length: 17; CDR3 protein: CASSLFPRVKLDYGYTF
V gene: TRBV4-1; CDR3 length: 16; CDR3 protein: CASSQRGRTGGETQYF
V gene: TRBV7-2; CDR3 length: 14; CDR3 protein: CASSSDITNYGYTF
V gene: TRBV3-1/TRBV3-2; CDR3 length: 15; CDR3 protein: CASSQEKGADEKLFF
V gene: TRBV11-2; CDR3 length: 18; CDR3 protein: CASSFVLAGELFTDTQYF
V gene: TRBV6-8; CDR3 length: 15; CDR3 protein: CASSRDGLMQETQYF
V gene: TRBV6-5; CDR3 length: 13; CDR3 protein: CASGRGRQETQYF
V gene: TRBV6-5; CDR3 length: 14; CDR3 protein: CASSNPGLMDEQFF
V gene: TRBV6-5; CDR3 length: 13; CDR3 protein: CASSTAGVGGYTF
V gene: TRBV11-2; CDR3 length: 13; CDR3 protein: CASSFTMGPEAFF
V gene: TRBV7-9; CDR3 length: 15; CDR3 protein: CASSWGGSSNTEAFF
V gene: TRBV2; CDR3 length: 13; CDR3 protein: CASSEGITDTQYF
V gene: TRBV3-1/TRBV3-2; CDR3 length: 13; CDR3 protein: CASSPQGATGYTF
V gene: TRBV6-4; CDR3 length: 19; CDR3 protein: CASSPPPGQGRLQSYGYTF
V gene: TRBV5-6; CDR3 length: 15; CDR3 protein: CASSSIAGGRNTQYF
V gene: TRBV5-4; CDR3 length: 15; CDR3 protein: CASSFAGTKHNEQFF
V gene: TRBV27; CDR3 length: 16; CDR3 protein: CASSLRPGAGNSPLHF
V gene: TRBV5-1; CDR3 length: 14; CDR3 protein: CASSPQAGWETQYF
V gene: TRBV19; CDR3 length: 12; CDR3 protein: CASSIIAGPQHF
V gene: TRBV6-5; CDR3 length: 14; CDR3 protein: CASSFETGRSEAFF
V gene: TRBV4-2; CDR3 length: 19; CDR3 protein: CASSRAGTGGSSYNSPLHF
V gene: TRBV19; CDR3 length: 14; CDR3 protein: CASSISQGNTEAFF
V gene: TRBV12-3/TRBV12-4; CDR3 length: 13; CDR3 protein: CASSGTGGIEAFF
V gene: TRBV4-1; CDR3 length: 14; CDR3 protein: CASSQGSGNYEQYF
V gene: TRBV29-1; CDR3 length: 16; CDR3 protein: CSVATGTGGRDTEAFF
V gene: TRBV6-1; CDR3 length: 17; CDR3 protein: CASSEIRSGQGGSGYTF
V gene: TRBV28; CDR3 length: 11; CDR3 protein: CASSFRGGAFF
V gene: TRBV6-5; CDR3 length: 15; CDR3 protein: CASNYRDPRDSPLHF
V gene: TRBV19; CDR3 length: 14; CDR3 protein: CASSSQGFFDEQYF
V gene: TRBV4-1; CDR3 length: 17; CDR3 protein: CASSQDFGGIRYQPQHF
V gene: TRBV5-1; CDR3 length: 16; CDR3 protein: CASSLAGTDLGNTIYF
V gene: TRBV12-3/TRBV12-4; CDR3 length: 12; CDR3 protein: CASSFVENEQFF
V gene: TRBV11-2; CDR3 length: 14; CDR3 protein: CASSTGHGQQPQHF
V gene: TRBV18; CDR3 length: 15; CDR3 protein: CASSPQGGPYNEQFF
V gene: TRBV5-1; CDR3 length: 12; CDR3 protein: CASRTDRQRAFF
V gene: TRBV12-3/TRBV12-4; CDR3 length: 13; CDR3 protein: CASSLVEFTEAFF
V gene: TRBV6-5; CDR3 length: 15; CDR3 protein: CASVLGTGLNQPQHF
V gene: TRBV28; CDR3 length: 15; CDR3 protein: CASSALGTPRTEAFF
V gene: TRBV7-2; CDR3 length: 15; CDR3 protein: CASSLAGTRNEKLFF
V gene: TRBV2; CDR3 length: 16; CDR3 protein: CASSPLRFRQAGEQYF
V gene: TRBV19; CDR3 length: 11; CDR3 protein: CASSLGYGYTF